This entry concerns a single T cell receptor (beta chain). This clone was recorded only once. It lacks a known antigen. Base qualities are missing; no much larger clone stands one base away. TCRbeta CDR3 regions were amplified from genomic DNA by means of the immunoSEQ Assay, a bias-controlled multiplex PCR. The study's own analysis went as follows. Nucleated cell counts per sample were estimated from amplification of reference gene primers within the assay. Sequence reads were collapsed and filtered to measure the absolute abundance of every unique TCRbeta CDR3 rearrangement. For each sample, productive Simpson clonality was calculated as the square root of Simpson's diversity index over productive rearrangements. Sourced from immuneACCESS, this table was stored by TCRdb with only in-frame sequences that have V and J called. A share of the clones is absent; for the studies checked, an unresolved V gene accounts for under half, and the remainder has no known explanation. From that table come the V and J calls and clone size; the DNA was used to work out D and trimming. For this sample the table gives about 76,000 clones, of which roughly 84% were detected only once. About a tenth of the sample goes to the ten largest clones.

Ends trimmed: V by 6 bases, J by 1 base; bases unmatched to a gene: 4. The CDR3 spans 16 residues, from the cysteine through the phenylalanine. Only the CDR3 DNA is retained, 48 bases long and in frame from the first base. For CDR1 and CDR2, the germline V gene lists SNHLY and FYNNEI. One collaborating source in Seattle enrolled patients during active infection and followed them longitudinally through the course of disease. The collaborating institutions used their own protocols to collect whole blood in K2EDTA tubes. For TCRbeta analysis, collaborators shipped samples in one of three forms: frozen whole blood, isolated PBMCs, or DNA extracted from either of those sample types. This sample is part of a study of blood T cell repertoires in COVID-19 (dated by TCRdb to 2020 to 2021). Turning to the overall study: Samples from collaborators originated in the United States, Italy and Spain and spanned both the acute and convalescent phases of COVID-19. The prospective study material was composed of cDNA or gDNA derived from T cells, B-cell-depleted T cells, or PBMCs. The dataset comprised deeply sampled blood TCRbeta repertoires from subjects exposed to, actively infected with, or recovered from COVID-19. The repertoires were released in a freely available public database intended as a resource for research on the immune response to SARS-CoV-2. The samples were drawn from two sources: the first 160 participants of the ongoing ImmuneRACE study, and fewer than 1,500 subjects contributed by 6 global collaborators. A de-identified subject ID, COVID-19 status, age in years and sex were almost always included in the sample metadata. Where available, HLA class I and class II types were taken from metadata supplied by the sample provider and were not determined by assay-based typing.

The full study reports these points: How much clinical and demographic metadata was included differed by source and by participant, and the metadata was provided uncurated.

In this chain, TRBV2 is recombined with TRBJ2-2; 11 bases in the middle match TRBD2. The sequenced sample consisted of peripheral blood. The TCR was taken from a man between 60 and 75 years old with COVID-19, enrolled during active disease. CDR3 region: CASSFLAGGNTGELFF. The base sequence is TGTGCCAGCAGCTTTCTAGCGGGGGGGAACACCGGGGAGCTGTTTTTT.